This T cell receptor beta chain originates from a study of T cells in Graves' hyperthyroidism and ophthalmopathy. Each diagnosis was grounded in clinical symptoms, serum thyroxine and TRAb, thyroid ultrasound, and orbital computed tomography. There are 16 residues in the CDR3. The V and J ends lost 7 bases and 1 base, in that order; junction bases with no gene match: 8. Germline values: CDR1 KGHDR, CDR2 SFDVKD. From RNA transcripts, TCR beta CDR3 regions were amplified. HTBI primers were used for first-round RT-PCR of the TCR CDR3. MiXCR, applied by TCRdb to the multiplex PCR reads, yields one record per CDR3 protein. The sample carries about 260,000 distinct CDR3 sequences, less than 30% recorded once. This clonotype showed up many times.

The sequence came from a man between 40 and 49 years old with Graves' hyperthyroidism that later progressed to Graves' ophthalmopathy. The rearrangement uses TRBV24-1 and TRBJ1-5; the match to TRBD1 covers 8 bases. The sequencing input was blood. CDR3 in amino acids: CATSPGYRGSNQPQHF. The CDR3 DNA follows: TGTGCCACCAGCCCGGGATACAGGGGGAGCAATCAGCCCCAGCATTTT.